Following are 31 T cell receptor beta chains from one sample sequenced in a study of T-cell memory formation after mild COVID-19. TCRdb processed the 5' RACE reads anew with MiXCR; each CDR3 protein has one entry. The sample shows 25,000 to 35,000 distinct CDR3 sequences, over 20% of them seen only once. The sample consisted of PBMCs or a T cell subset sorted from them (not recorded which). The receptors were gathered from an adult who had mild COVID-19 (a few samples of this study predate the infection). Cell type and time point are not known.

Many counts were recorded for this clonotype. The chain has TRBV9 and TRBJ2-1, with D perhaps matching TRBD1 or TRBD2 (6 bases each). V shed 4 bases and J shed 5 bases, with 19 bases lying between them. This CDR3 has 16 amino acids. Germline CDR1 reads SGDLS; CDR2 reads YYNGEE. The CDR3 nucleotides read TGTGCCAGCAGCCCCCGAGTGGGGGGCTTCAACAATGAGCAGTTCTTC. Translated, it gives CASSPRVGGFNNEQFF. The full variable domain, its missing parts supplied by reference TRBV9 and TRBJ2-1, is DSGVTQTPKHLITATGQRVTLRCSPRSGDLSVYWYQQSLDQGLQFLIQYYNGEERAKGNILERFSAQQFPDLHSELNLSSLELGDSALYFCASSPRVGGFNNEQFFGPGTRLTVL.

This clonotype came up many times. V gene TRBV24-1 combines with J gene TRBJ2-2; D is ambiguous. CDR1 is KGHDR, CDR2 SFDVKD, per germline. Between the trimmed V and J ends, which lost 3 bases and 4 bases, there was a span of 5 bases. The CDR3 sequence is 13 residues long. DNA for the CDR3: TGTGCCACCAGTGATCGTCTCACCGGGGAGCTGTTTTTT. Translation: CATSDRLTGELFF.

This clonotype was found many times. The chain has TRBV5-4 and TRBJ2-7, with D perhaps TRBD1 (7 bases). CDR1 is SGHNT and CDR2 is YYREEE in the germline V gene (reference sequence). V dropped 5 bases and J dropped 2 bases, with 14 bases sitting between them. This CDR3 region has 14 residues. This CDR3 reads CASSRTGGTYEQYF. CDR3 nucleotides: TGTGCCAGCAGTCGGACAGGAGGGACCTACGAGCAGTACTTC.

This clonotype was recorded at least ten times. The chain joins TRBV14 to TRBJ1-1; TRBD1 agrees at 7 bases. V shed 2 bases, J shed 4 bases, and the junction held 1 base outside the gene matches. The CDR3 extends over 13 amino acids. Germline values: CDR1 SGHDN, CDR2 FVKESK. CDR3 nucleotide sequence: TGTGCCAGCAGCCAACAGGGGGTCACTGAAGCTTTCTTT. Protein: CASSQQGVTEAFF.

This clonotype came up many times. This chain joins TRBV5-1 and TRBJ1-2; 8 bases fit TRBD1. With V trimmed by 3 bases and J by 2 bases, 9 bases remained unmatched. The CDR3 loop spans 16 amino acids. Germline V gives CDR1 SGHRS, CDR2 YFSETQ. The CDR3 here is CASSSTDRGSNYGYTF. The CDR3 nucleotides read TGCGCCAGCAGCTCTACAGACAGGGGTTCCAACTATGGCTACACCTTC.

This clonotype occurred many times. The V gene is TRBV18, the J gene TRBJ2-1; TRBD1 matches at 11 bases. CDR1 is KGHSH, CDR2 LQKENI, per germline. With 1 base clipped from V and 3 bases from J, the junction kept 2 bases outside the gene matches. The CDR3 loop spans 16 amino acids. In DNA form, the CDR3 reads TGTGCCAGCTCACCACGCGGGACAGGGGGCTACAATGAGCAGTTCTTC. Amino acids: CASSPRGTGGYNEQFF.

This clonotype was recorded many times. This chain joins TRBV7-9 and TRBJ2-3; TRBD2 might be the D (6 bases). This CDR3 is 13 amino acids long. Germline V gives CDR1 SEHNR, CDR2 FQNEAQ (reference sequence). Between the trimmed V and J ends, which lost 8 bases and 6 bases, there was a span of 15 bases. The CDR3 spells CASPRGPADTQYF. The CDR3 DNA reads TGTGCCAGCCCGCGGGGCCCAGCGGATACGCAGTATTTT.

This clonotype was counted ten times or more. The J gene is TRBJ2-1, the V gene TRBV4-1, with 8 nucleotides matching TRBD2. Trimming cost V 0 bases and J 6 bases; bases outside gene matches: 7. CDR1 and CDR2 from the germline V gene are MGHRA and YSYEKL. The CDR3 has 16 residues. CDR3 protein: CASSQEVLAASNEQFF. CDR3 nucleotides: TGCGCCAGCAGCCAAGAAGTACTAGCGGCCTCCAATGAGCAGTTCTTC.

This clonotype was detected ten times or more. V is TRBV11-2 and J is TRBJ1-1; the match to TRBD1 covers 9 bases. CDR1 and CDR2 from the germline V gene are SGHAT and FQNNGV. The CDR3 spans 12 residues. The junction had 4 bases not matched to a gene; V was cut back by 4 bases and J by 10 bases. The CDR3 sequence is CASSSTGGGAFF. DNA of the CDR3: TGTGCCAGCAGCTCGACAGGGGGGGGAGCTTTCTTT.

This clonotype was recorded many times. This chain joins TRBV25-1 and TRBJ2-7; 12 nucleotides line up with TRBD2. CDR1 is MGHDK and CDR2 is SYGVNS in the germline V gene. This CDR3 region has 15 residues. Trimming at V came to 6 bases and at J to 2 bases, leaving 5 bases not matched to a gene. Here the CDR3 reads CASRPGLAGPYEQYF. The CDR3 nucleotides are TGTGCCAGCAGACCGGGACTAGCGGGTCCCTACGAGCAGTACTTC.

This chain links TRBV7-6 with TRBJ1-1; TRBD1 is a possible D gene (6 bases). Germline CDR1 reads SGHVS; CDR2 reads FNYEAQ. The CDR3 runs 15 residues. V lost 6 bases and J 4 bases, leaving 18 bases between the germline ends. CDR3 nucleotide sequence: TGTGCCAGCAGAAAAGACGGGGGCTGGAGCACTGAAGCTTTCTTT. Its protein is CASRKDGGWSTEAFF.

This clonotype has at least ten counts. This chain joins TRBV5-1 and TRBJ2-5; D gene ambiguous. Germline CDR1 SGHRS, CDR2 YFSETQ. V lost 1 base, J lost 2 bases, and 3 bases lay in between. The CDR3 runs to 12 residues. The CDR3 DNA reads as TGCGCCAGCAGCTTGCGACAAGAGACCCAGTACTTC. The encoded protein is CASSLRQETQYF.

There are many counts of this clonotype. The chain uses TRBV29-1 and TRBJ2-3; 10 bases are shared with TRBD1. This CDR3 contains 14 residues. J gave up 1 base and V 4 bases, and 2 bases lay outside the gene matches. Germline CDR1 SQVTM, CDR2 ANQGSEA. The CDR3 DNA sequence: TGCAGCGTTGGCGGGACAGGGGGCACAGATACGCAGTATTTT. Its translation: CSVGGTGGTDTQYF.

This clonotype was counted at least ten times. The chain uses TRBV5-6 and TRBJ2-2; D tentatively reads TRBD1 or TRBD2 (5 bases each). The CDR3 spans 14 residues. Germline V gene data show CDR1 as SGHDT and CDR2 as YYEEEE. The ends were cut back, 8 bases at V and 2 bases at J, with 13 bases in the middle. Written as DNA, the CDR3 is TGTGCCAGTCGGACCGGGACCAACACCGGGGAGCTGTTTTTT. It specifies CASRTGTNTGELFF.

CDR3 in DNA: TGTGCCAGCAGCACTCCCCCCCGCCCCTCGGGGACAGGGAATAATGAAAAACTGTTTTTT. This sequence encodes CASSTPPRPSGTGNNEKLFF. The chain is built from TRBV7-8 and TRBJ1-4; TRBD1 agrees at 9 bases. V shed 5 bases and J 4 bases; nucleotides not matched to a gene: 20. The CDR3 covers 20 residues. Germline lookup yields CDR1 SGHVS and CDR2 FQNEAQ.

By share, this clonotype counts as medium-sized. J is TRBJ2-3 and V is TRBV18, with 8 nucleotides matching TRBD2. The CDR3 sequence is 17 residues long. V lost 2 bases to trimming and J lost 4 bases; unmatched junction nucleotides: 11. The germline CDR1 and CDR2 sequences are KGHSH and LQKENI. The CDR3 nucleotides read TGTGCCAGCTCACCAGCTCGAAGAGCGGGAGAATCAGATACGCAGTATTTT. Protein sequence: CASSPARRAGESDTQYF.

This chain uses TRBV15 with TRBJ2-7; perhaps TRBD1 as D (5 bases). V was shortened by 3 bases and J by 7 bases, with 13 bases between the two germline ends. This CDR3 is 13 amino acids long. Germline V gene lookup returns CDR1 LNHNV and CDR2 YYDKDF (reference sequence). CDR3: CATSSSPAGEQYF. The CDR3 nucleotides read TGTGCCACCAGCAGTTCCCCCGCAGGGGAGCAGTACTTC.

This clonotype showed up many times. The rearrangement uses TRBV10-3 and TRBJ2-2; 9 bases match TRBD1. V was pared by 7 bases and J by 9 bases, with 9 bases of the junction left unmatched. Looked up from germline, CDR1 is ENHRY and CDR2 is SYGVKD. This CDR3 is 14 amino acids long. For the CDR3, the DNA is TGTGCCATCAAGGGACAGGGCCATGAAAGGGAGCTGTTTTTT. Residues: CAIKGQGHERELFF.

At least ten counts were recorded for this clonotype. This CDR3 reads CASSPSGYSYNEQFF. The CDR3 DNA reads TGCGCCAGCAGCCCTAGCGGTTACTCCTACAATGAGCAGTTCTTC. The chain employs TRBV5-1 and TRBJ2-1; TRBD2 agrees at 7 bases. The CDR3 is 15 residues long. The germline gives CDR1 SGHRS, CDR2 YFSETQ. With 4 bases clipped from V and 0 bases from J, the junction kept 4 bases outside the gene matches.

A few counts support this clonotype. This chain uses TRBV19 with TRBJ1-2; no firm D call. CDR3 length: 13 amino acids. The V gene's germline CDR1 is LNHDA and CDR2 SQIVND (reference sequence). The ends were cut back, 4 bases at V and 10 bases at J, with 16 bases in the middle. As DNA, the CDR3 is TGTGCCAGTAGTAGAACCAGGTTCCGGGACTACACCTTC. It codes for CASSRTRFRDYTF.

The J gene is TRBJ2-2, the V gene TRBV20-1; 9 nucleotides line up with TRBD2. The germline V gene encodes CDR1 DFQATT and CDR2 SNEGSKA (reference sequence). V was pared by 3 bases and J by 4 bases, with 3 bases of the junction left unmatched. The CDR3 sequence is 14 residues long. This chain's CDR3 is CSASAGGLTGELFF. The CDR3 bases are TGCAGTGCTAGTGCGGGAGGGCTCACCGGGGAGCTGTTTTTT.

This clonotype has at least ten counts. The V call is TRBV4-1, the J call TRBJ2-1; 10 nucleotides align to TRBD2. V dropped 4 bases and J dropped 3; count of bases not matched to a gene: 3. Germline CDR1 reads MGHRA; CDR2 reads YSYEKL. This CDR3 has 15 amino acids. The CDR3 loop reads CASSPSGGGYNEQFF. DNA of the CDR3: TGCGCCAGCAGCCCTAGCGGGGGCGGCTACAATGAGCAGTTCTTC.

The sample holds many counts of this clonotype. The chain uses TRBV5-1 and TRBJ1-1, with 8 bases matching TRBD1. The CDR3 contains 13 residues. Germline V gene data show CDR1 as SGHRS and CDR2 as YFSETQ. V trimming: 0 bases; J trimming: 7 bases; junction bases outside the gene matches: 2. CDR3 coding DNA: TGCGCCAGCAGCTTGGACAGGGGGATTGAAGCTTTCTTT. Translating gives CASSLDRGIEAFF. The variable domain in full, with the rest retrieved from reference TRBV5-1 and TRBJ1-1, is KAGVTQTPRYLIKTRGQQVTLSCSPISGHRSVSWYQQTPGQGLQFLFEYFSETQRNKGNFPGRFSGRQFSNSRSEMNVSTLELGDSALYLCASSLDRGIEAFFGQGTRLTVV.

This clonotype was seen more than once but under ten times. This chain connects TRBV4-2 to TRBJ2-1, with D perhaps matching TRBD2 (6 bases). The germline CDR1 and CDR2 sequences are LGHNA and YNFKEQ. Deletions cut 0 bases from V and 0 bases from J, with 12 bases between. CDR3 size: 17 residues. DNA for the CDR3: TGTGCCAGCAGCCAAGATATGGAGGGGAACTCCTACAATGAGCAGTTCTTC. The encoded protein is CASSQDMEGNSYNEQFF.

There are many counts of this clonotype. The genes are TRBV18 and TRBJ2-5; D gene unclear. The CDR3 covers 14 residues. Germline V lookup: CDR1 KGHSH, CDR2 LQKENI. V was shortened by 2 bases and J by 3 bases, with 10 bases between the two germline ends. The CDR3 bases are TGTGCCAGCTCACCATTTGGCGGAGAAGAGACCCAGTACTTC. Translation: CASSPFGGEETQYF.

The rearrangement links TRBV27 to TRBJ1-2; D is unresolved. CDR1 is MNHEY, CDR2 SMNVEV, per germline (reference sequence). The CDR3 is 14 amino acids. V gave up 3 bases and J gave up 5 bases, with 13 bases separating them. CDR3 in amino acids: CASSLRQAVYGYTF. CDR3 DNA: TGTGCCAGCAGTTTGCGGCAGGCTGTTTATGGCTACACCTTC.

At least ten counts were recorded for this clonotype. The chain carries TRBV6-6 and TRBJ2-2; D remains unclear. The ends were cut back, 5 bases at V and 5 bases at J, with 9 bases in the middle. The CDR3 spans 13 residues. Germline assignment: CDR1 MNHNY and CDR2 SVGAGI (reference sequence). The CDR3 nucleotides read TGTGCCAGCAGTAACCCTTTGACCGGGGAGCTGTTTTTT. It translates to CASSNPLTGELFF.

This clonotype showed up many times. The chain links TRBV7-9 to TRBJ1-1; tentatively, D is TRBD1 (5 bases). CDR3 length: 16 residues. Trimming left V 4 bases short and J 2 bases short, with 17 bases between. Germline CDR1 SEHNR, CDR2 FQNEAQ (reference sequence). CDR3 amino acids: CASSSRTGAGNTEAFF. In nucleotides, the CDR3 is TGTGCCAGCAGCTCCCGTACAGGCGCGGGTAACACTGAAGCTTTCTTT.

The chain employs TRBV30 and TRBJ2-7, with 7 nucleotides matching TRBD1. This CDR3 is built from 15 residues. CDR1 is GTSNPN, CDR2 SVGIG, per germline (reference sequence). J gave up 2 bases and V 2 bases, and 9 bases lay outside the gene matches. The CDR3 coding sequence is TGTGCCTGGAGTATGCAAGAGGGGGCCACCTACGAGCAGTACTTC. Protein sequence: CAWSMQEGATYEQYF. The variable domain in full, completed from reference TRBV30 and TRBJ2-7, reads SQTIHQWPATLVQPVGSPLSLECTVEGTSNPNLYWYRQAAGRGLQLLFYSVGIGQISSEVPQNLSASRPQDRQFILSSKKLLLSDSGFYLCAWSMQEGATYEQYFGPGTRLTVT.

This clonotype was observed many times. This chain links TRBV7-2 with TRBJ1-2, with 7 bases aligning to TRBD1. This CDR3 contains 15 residues. Germline V lookup: CDR1 SGHTA, CDR2 FQGNSA. J was trimmed by 8 bases and V by 2 bases; bases with no gene match: 11. This CDR3 is CASSLLEGGAVGYTF. CDR3 DNA: TGTGCCAGCAGCTTACTTGAAGGGGGCGCAGTAGGCTACACCTTC.

This clonotype was counted at least ten times. At one end, the junction sequence differs from germline, possibly due to a read error. J is TRBJ2-3 and V is TRBV12-3 or TRBV12-4; TRBD1 aligns across 8 bases. The CDR3 sequence is 15 residues long. CDR3 loop: CASSVAGTGSPTQYF. CDR3 DNA sequence: TGTGCCAGCAGTGTAGCCGGGACAGGTTCTCCTACGCAGTATTTT.